The 30 T cell receptor beta chains listed next were all sequenced from one sample in a study of blood T cell repertoires in COVID-19. Repertoires were generated with immunoSEQ multiplex PCR, while TCRdb's copy carries only in-frame clones and drops some. The sample comprises 110,000 to 150,000 clones, 80% to 90% of which are singletons, and less than 4.5% rests with the top ten. The specimen sequenced was PBMCs or T cells enriched from blood (not recorded which). All receptors derive from a man between 50 and 59 years old who had recovered from COVID-19.

The rearrangement joins TRBV28 to TRBJ2-1, with a tentative D call TRBD2 (5 bases). This CDR3 is built from 14 residues. The V gene's germline CDR1 is MDHEN and CDR2 SYDVKM. V was clipped by 6 bases and J by 4 bases, with 13 bases between them. CDR3: CASSRPPGYNEQFF. CDR3 in DNA: TGTGCCAGCAGCCGCCCTCCGGGATACAATGAGCAGTTCTTC.

The chain is built from TRBV9 and TRBJ2-3; D gene uncertain. Germline V lookup: CDR1 SGDLS, CDR2 YYNGEE. Trimming shortened V by 0 bases and J by 2 bases, and 7 bases separated the two germline ends. This CDR3 spans 14 amino acids. The CDR3 sequence is CASSVVGTTDTQYF. CDR3 DNA sequence: TGTGCCAGCAGCGTAGTCGGTACCACAGATACGCAGTATTTT.

The chain couples TRBV7-2 to TRBJ2-1; 11 bases agree with TRBD2. The CDR3 contains 18 residues. Trimming removed 6 bases from V and 0 bases from J; junction bases left unmatched: 10. The V gene's germline CDR1 is SGHTA and CDR2 FQGNSA. The CDR3 sequence: CASRGGTSGRPSYNEQFF. The CDR3 nucleotides read TGTGCCAGCAGAGGGGGGACTAGCGGAAGACCCTCCTACAATGAGCAGTTCTTC.

As regards this clone: This same CDR3 is encoded by further DNA sequences in the sample. The genes are TRBV5-4 and TRBJ1-6; tentative D call: TRBD1 (6 bases). Deletions cut 0 bases from V and 10 bases from J, with 11 bases between. Germline V CDR1 and CDR2: SGHNT, YYREEE (reference sequence). The CDR3 covers 14 residues. CDR3 sequence (DNA): TGTGCCAGCAGCTTGGAAGGGGGACGGTCACCCCTCCACTTT. This sequence encodes CASSLEGGRSPLHF.

The chain has TRBV10-2 and TRBJ2-1; 9 nucleotides line up with TRBD2. The germline CDR1 and CDR2 sequences are WSHSY and SAAADI. The CDR3 consists of 14 residues. Germline trimming cut 8 bases from V and 9 bases from J; bases unmatched to any gene: 11. CDR3 residues: CASSLGVAGVEQFF. In DNA, the CDR3 is TGCGCCAGCTCGCTAGGGGTAGCGGGAGTTGAGCAGTTCTTC.

CDR3 coding DNA: TGTGCCAGCTCACCGACGGAGGGACAGGCCAGGGACTACACCTTC. This sequence encodes CASSPTEGQARDYTF. The chain couples TRBV18 to TRBJ1-2, with 8 bases that match TRBD1. The CDR3 totals 15 residues. Germline CDR1 KGHSH, CDR2 LQKENI. Trimming at V came to 3 bases and at J to 10 bases, leaving 13 bases not matched to a gene.

This chain uses TRBV3-1 (or the pseudogene TRBV3-2) with TRBJ2-6, with no clear D. The V and J ends lost 4 bases and 0 bases respectively, with 4 bases between them. Germline CDR1 LGHDT, CDR2 YNNKEL (reference sequence). The CDR3 is 14 residues long. The CDR3 loop is CASSLSSGANVLTF. For the CDR3, the DNA is TGTGCCAGCAGCCTCAGCTCTGGGGCCAACGTCCTGACTTTC.

The chain has TRBV28 and TRBJ1-2; D is possibly TRBD1 (6 bases). CDR3 length: 13 residues. Germline-derived CDR1 and CDR2 are MDHEN and SYDVKM. V shed 3 bases and J shed 7 bases, with 12 bases lying between them. CDR3 sequence (DNA): TGTGCCAGCAGTTTCAGGGACAAAGGTGGCTACACCTTC. Protein: CASSFRDKGGYTF.

The chain links TRBV4-1 to TRBJ2-5, with TRBD2 as a possible D gene (7 bases). The germline CDR1 and CDR2 sequences are MGHRA and YSYEKL. Between the trimmed V and J ends, which lost 2 bases and 5 bases, there was a span of 18 bases. This CDR3 comprises 16 residues. Here the CDR3 DNA reads TGCGCCAGCAGCCAAACCGTCGGGGGGCCTCAGGAGACCCAGTACTTC. It specifies CASSQTVGGPQETQYF.

The chain combines TRBV5-4 with TRBJ1-4; D possibly corresponds to TRBD1 (6 bases). From germline, CDR1 is SGHNT and CDR2 YYREEE (reference sequence). The CDR3 has 14 residues. V shed 5 bases and J shed 8 bases, with 16 bases lying between them. The CDR3 reads CASSTGTLGEKLFF. As DNA, the CDR3 is TGTGCCAGCAGTACCGGGACATTGGGAGAAAAACTGTTTTTT.

This rearrangement joins TRBV4-3 to TRBJ1-3, with TRBD1 as a possible D gene (5 bases). Germline V lookup: CDR1 LGHNA, CDR2 YSLEER. The CDR3 totals 19 residues. Trimming took 0 bases from V and 0 from J, leaving 18 bases between them. This CDR3 is CASSQDIYGGTDSGNTIYF. CDR3 nucleotide sequence: TGCGCCAGCAGCCAAGATATTTACGGGGGAACCGACTCTGGAAACACCATATATTTT.

The chain combines TRBV27 with TRBJ1-2; D not certain. CDR1 and CDR2 (germline): MNHEY, SMNVEV (reference sequence). The CDR3 length is 13 residues. V lost 4 bases and J lost 4, with 10 bases in between. For the CDR3, the DNA is TGTGCCAGCAGTTCTATCCCTCCCTATGGCTACACCTTC. Residues: CASSSIPPYGYTF.

The chain carries TRBV5-4 and TRBJ1-1; D uncertain. Germline loops: CDR1 SGHNT, CDR2 YYREEE (reference sequence). V was cut by 4 bases and J by 0 bases, with 10 bases left in between. This CDR3 is built from 14 residues. As DNA, the CDR3 is TGTGCCAGCAGCAGCGGACTTATGAACACTGAAGCTTTCTTT. Its translation: CASSSGLMNTEAFF. The full variable domain, in which reference TRBV5-4 and TRBJ1-1 provide the parts outside the CDR3, is ETGVTQSPTHLIKTRGQQVTLRCSSQSGHNTVSWYQQALGQGPQFIFQYYREEENGRGNFPPRFSGLQFPNYSSELNVNALELDDSALYLCASSSGLMNTEAFFGQGTRLTVV.

The chain uses TRBV30 and TRBJ1-5; D may be TRBD1 (6 bases). The germline V gene has CDR1 GTSNPN and CDR2 SVGIG (reference sequence). CDR3 length: 14 amino acids. V was trimmed by 0 bases and J by 5 bases, leaving 11 bases between them. CDR3 bases: TGTGCCTGGAGTGTTAGAGGGGGAGATCAGCCCCAGCATTTT. The encoded protein is CAWSVRGGDQPQHF.

The chain employs TRBV27 and TRBJ2-3; no firm D call. With 6 bases removed from V and 9 bases from J, the gap between germline ends came to 16 bases. The CDR3 contains 13 residues. CDR1 MNHEY and CDR2 SMNVEV come from the germline V gene (reference sequence). The CDR3 sequence: CASSAPASVTQYF. In DNA form, the CDR3 reads TGTGCCAGCAGCGCCCCTGCCTCAGTGACGCAGTATTTT.

The CDR3 sequence is CASSQDLGRQGANEQFF. As DNA, the CDR3 is TGCGCCAGCAGCCAAGATTTGGGGAGACAGGGGGCGAATGAGCAGTTCTTC. The chain employs TRBV4-1 and TRBJ2-1; 10 nucleotides match TRBD1. Germline V gene sequence: CDR1 MGHRA, CDR2 YSYEKL. V was pared by 0 bases and J by 7 bases, with 9 bases of the junction left unmatched. This CDR3 comprises 17 residues.

V usage is TRBV7-9 and J usage is TRBJ2-2; D might be TRBD2 (7 bases). The CDR3 spans 14 residues. The V gene's germline CDR1 is SEHNR and CDR2 FQNEAQ (reference sequence). The V end lost 5 bases, the J end lost 5 bases, and 12 bases lay between the germline ends. CDR3 bases: TGTGCCAGCAGCCTAGAGGGGGGGACCGGGGAGCTGTTTTTT. As protein: CASSLEGGTGELFF. The whole variable domain, filled in from reference TRBV7-9 and TRBJ2-2, reads DTGVSQNPRHKITKRGQNVTFRCDPISEHNRLYWYRQTLGQGPEFLTYFQNEAQLEKSRLLSDRFSAERPKGSFSTLEIQRTEQGDSAMYLCASSLEGGTGELFFGEGSRLTVL.

The J gene is TRBJ1-5, the V gene TRBV19; 9 nucleotides line up with TRBD1. Germline CDR1 is LNHDA and CDR2 is SQIVND (reference sequence). The ends lost 5 bases at V and 5 bases at J; junction bases unmatched: 13. This CDR3 region has 17 residues. This chain's CDR3 is CASSVLPGQGGDQPQHF. In DNA form, the CDR3 reads TGTGCCAGTAGTGTTTTACCGGGACAGGGAGGGGATCAGCCCCAGCATTTT. The full variable domain, rest sourced from reference TRBV19 and TRBJ1-5, is DGGITQSPKYLFRKEGQNVTLSCEQNLNHDAMYWYRQDPGQGLRLIYYSQIVNDFQKGDIAEGYSVSREKKESFPLTVTSAQKNPTAFYLCASSVLPGQGGDQPQHFGDGTRLSIL.

This clone occurred once. This chain uses TRBV19 with TRBJ1-6; D not certain. The V gene lost 3 bases and the J gene lost 7 bases, with 7 bases spanning the gap. Germline V lookup: CDR1 LNHDA, CDR2 SQIVND (reference sequence). This CDR3 is 13 amino acids long. This CDR3 is CASSMILNSPLHF. CDR3 nucleotide sequence: TGTGCCAGTAGTATGATCCTAAATTCACCCCTCCACTTT.

The CDR3: CASSDGDRGFYNEQFF. Here the CDR3 DNA reads TGTGCCAGCAGTGATGGGGACAGGGGCTTCTACAATGAGCAGTTCTTC. The chain employs TRBV6-1 and TRBJ2-1, with 10 bases matching TRBD1. The CDR3 loop spans 16 amino acids. The germline gives CDR1 MNHNS, CDR2 SASEGT. Trimming removed 3 bases from V and 3 bases from J; junction bases left unmatched: 5.

The chain recombines TRBV19 with TRBJ1-3; TRBD1 aligns across 7 bases. Unmatched junction bases numbered 5, after V lost 7 bases and J lost 2 bases. From germline, CDR1 is LNHDA and CDR2 SQIVND (reference sequence). CDR3 length equals 14 residues. CDR3 residues: CASTIGTAGNTIYF. The CDR3 DNA follows: TGTGCCAGTACCATAGGGACAGCTGGAAACACCATATATTTT.

As DNA, the CDR3 is TGTGCCAGCAGTTTACTGCCAGCTAATGAAAAACTGTTTTTT. Residues: CASSLLPANEKLFF. The chain couples TRBV28 to TRBJ1-4; D remains unclear. This CDR3 region has 14 residues. Trimming took off 2 bases at V and 3 bases at J, with 7 bases between the two ends. Germline-derived CDR1 and CDR2 are MDHEN and SYDVKM.

This chain connects TRBV27 to TRBJ1-3; D unresolved. There are 13 residues in the CDR3. Germline CDR1 is MNHEY and CDR2 is SMNVEV (reference sequence). V dropped 8 bases and J dropped 4 bases, with 12 bases sitting between them. CDR3: CASSFTGGNTIYF. Here the CDR3 DNA reads TGTGCCAGCTCCTTCACGGGGGGAAACACCATATATTTT.

J is TRBJ2-7 and V is TRBV27, with a weak D call TRBD2 (5 bases). The germline V and J ends were trimmed by 5 bases and 3 bases, with 14 bases remaining between them. The CDR3 runs 14 residues. Germline loops: CDR1 MNHEY, CDR2 SMNVEV (reference sequence). CDR3 in DNA: TGTGCCAGCAGTACCCACCGGGGTTACTACGAGCAGTACGTC. This codes for CASSTHRGYYEQYV.

The rearrangement joins TRBV19 to TRBJ2-7, with 7 bases matching TRBD2. V lost 8 bases, J lost 1 base, and 5 bases stayed unmatched. The CDR3 runs to 13 residues. Germline CDR1 reads LNHDA; CDR2 reads SQIVND (reference sequence). The CDR3 nucleotides are TGTGCCAGTGGCCGACTAGCATCCTACGAGCAGTACTTC. As protein: CASGRLASYEQYF.

The chain combines TRBV4-3 with TRBJ2-3; 9 nucleotides agree with TRBD2. The CDR3 consists of 15 residues. V shed 4 bases and J 5 bases; nucleotides not matched to a gene: 7. CDR1 and CDR2 from the germline V gene are LGHNA and YSLEER. The CDR3 DNA reads as TGCGCCAGCAGCCGAATAGCGGGGGAAAGAGATACGCAGTATTTT. Amino acid sequence: CASSRIAGERDTQYF.

V is TRBV5-1 and J is TRBJ2-1; 9 nucleotides line up with TRBD1. Germline V lookup: CDR1 SGHRS, CDR2 YFSETQ. The junction had 7 bases not matched to a gene; V was cut back by 4 bases and J by 2 bases. CDR3 length: 16 amino acids. CDR3 residues: CASSPGGTGTYNEQFF. CDR3 nucleotide sequence: TGCGCCAGCAGCCCCGGGGGGACAGGGACCTACAATGAGCAGTTCTTC.

V and J are TRBV7-9 and TRBJ1-6; 7 bases are shared with TRBD1. Trimming at V came to 4 bases and at J to 7 bases, leaving 4 bases not matched to a gene. Germline CDR1 and CDR2: SEHNR and FQNEAQ (reference sequence). This CDR3 region has 14 residues. CDR3 amino acids: CASSSTGNNSPLHF. In nucleotides, the CDR3 is TGTGCCAGCAGCTCGACAGGGAACAATTCACCCCTCCACTTT.

The chain joins TRBV14 to TRBJ2-2, with 8 bases identical to TRBD2. The CDR3 loop spans 16 amino acids. Germline CDR1 SGHDN, CDR2 FVKESK. Germline trimming cut 1 base from V and 5 bases from J; bases unmatched to any gene: 6. CDR3 DNA sequence: TGTGCCAGCAGCCAAGTCCAGCGGGGGCCAACCGGGGAGCTGTTTTTT. Residues: CASSQVQRGPTGELFF. Combining the CDR3 with reference TRBV14 and TRBJ2-2 gives the whole variable domain EAGVTQFPSHSVIEKGQTVTLRCDPISGHDNLYWYRRVMGKEIKFLLHFVKESKQDESGMPNNRFLAERTGGTYSTLKVQPAELEDSGVYFCASSQVQRGPTGELFFGEGSRLTVL.

The chain couples TRBV9 to TRBJ1-3; D may be TRBD1 (6 bases). The CDR3 sequence is 16 residues long. CDR1 and CDR2 from the germline V gene are SGDLS and YYNGEE. V lost 0 bases to trimming and J lost 3 bases, with 13 bases between them. As DNA, the CDR3 is TGTGCCAGCAGCGTAGATCCAGGGGATATTGGAAACACCATATATTTT. This codes for CASSVDPGDIGNTIYF.